This is a list of T cell receptor beta chains from one sample in a study of vaccination effects on CD4 cells after COVID-19. Antigens of these TCRs are unknown. The method was immunoSEQ multiplex PCR; TCRdb's version includes in-frame clones alone and lacks a portion of them. The data contain about 73,000 clones, approximately 75% of them singletons. The material sequenced was CD4+ T cells from PBMCs cultured with HCoV-NL63 spike peptides, taken before COVID-19 vaccination. These receptors came from a human donor who received a COVID-19 vaccine. CDR3s include the opening cysteine and the closing phenylalanine or tryptophan. The D gene is left open where the match is weak. Clone size is not always given. Where it is, it says once, few, many or a class for expanded clones.

TRBD1	TRBV7-3	NA	TRBJ2-5	CASSKTGGSGTQYF	TGTGCCAGCAGCAAGACAGGGGGGAGCGGGACCCAGTACTTC
TRBD2	TRBV27	NA	TRBJ2-1	CASSEAGGNYNEQFF	TGTGCCAGCAGTGAAGCGGGGGGCAACTACAATGAGCAGTTCTTC
NA	TRBV3-1/TRBV3-2	NA	TRBJ2-4	CASSQSRQLAKNIQYF	TGTGCCAGCAGCCAGTCCCGGCAGTTAGCCAAAAACATTCAGTACTTC
NA	TRBV5-1	NA	TRBJ1-1	CASSLGSGTMNTEAFF	TGCGCCAGCAGCTTGGGATCGGGGACCATGAACACTGAAGCTTTCTTT
TRBD2	TRBV24-1	medium-sized	TRBJ2-5	CATSLSGETWGETQYF	TGTGCCACCAGTCTCAGCGGGGAGACGTGGGGAGAGACCCAGTACTTC
TRBD1	TRBV6-6	NA	TRBJ1-1	CASSYPAGQGVIEAFF	TGTGCCAGCAGTTACCCGGCCGGACAGGGGGTCATTGAAGCTTTCTTT
NA	TRBV7-3	few	TRBJ2-1	CASSPAAVGSGANEQFF	TGTGCCAGCAGCCCAGCCGCAGTGGGGTCCGGGGCGAATGAGCAGTTCTTC
NA	TRBV7-2	few	TRBJ1-1	CASSLATTANTEAFF	TGTGCCAGCAGCTTAGCGACGACAGCGAACACTGAAGCTTTCTTT
NA	TRBV19	NA	TRBJ1-3	CASKSSGTLSGNTIYF	TGTGCCAGTAAGTCGTCCGGGACGCTCTCTGGAAACACCATATATTTT
TRBD2	TRBV7-9	NA	TRBJ2-5	CASSSGNLAAGETQYF	TGTGCCAGCAGCTCGGGGAACCTAGCGGCTGGGGAGACCCAGTACTTC